The next 26 T cell receptor beta chains were all read from a single sample in a study of tumor-infiltrating lymphocytes in primary liver carcinoma (TCRdb year 2017). Sequencing took place on an Illumina HiSeq 2500. A constant-region primer and ProtoScript II reverse transcriptase were used to reverse-transcribe TCRbeta-specific cDNA from 500 ng total RNA. Three nested multiplex PCR rounds, following a slightly modified ARM-PCR procedure, were used to build the TCRbeta libraries. Each of the first two PCR rounds ran for about 11 cycles using multiplex TRBV1-TRBV30 forward primers together with a Cbeta reverse primer. TCRdb handled the public reads itself, with Q25 trimming in fastp and clone calling in MiXCR, and kept productive beta chains. Identical CDR3 protein sequences are pooled into one entry, listed with their most common genes and DNA. Here the sample has 100,000 to 150,000 distinct CDR3 sequences; 50% to 80% occur a single time. The ten largest clones represent 8.4% of the sample.

Total RNA and DNA were co-extracted from 20-30 mg of bulk tissue with the AllPrep DNA/RNA mini kit, without cell sorting. The sample was liver tumor tissue from sampling region 3. The cell subset or site label on this specimen signifies: tumor region T3, left-lateral pole. The receptors were sampled from a woman in her fifties or sixties with primary liver carcinoma and hepatitis B virus infection.

As for this clonotype: A much larger clone differs from this one at a single base, so this may be a read error. The chain couples TRBV29-1 to TRBJ1-1; 10 positions match TRBD1. Germline loops: CDR1 SQVTM, CDR2 ANQGSEA. Trimming removed 6 bases from V and 4 bases from J; junction bases left unmatched: 5. This CDR3 has 13 amino acids. For the CDR3, the DNA is TGCAGCGTCGGACAGGGGGTCATCACTGAAGCTTTCTTT. This codes for CSVGQGVITEAFF. The full variable domain, with the rest looked up from reference TRBV29-1 and TRBJ1-1, is SAVISQKPSRDICQRGTSLTIQCQVDSQVTMMFWYRQQPGQSLTLIATANQGSEATYESGFVIDKFPISRPNLTFSTLTVSNMSPEDSSIYLCSVGQGVITEAFFGQGTRLTVV.

With respect to this clonotype: A much larger clone is a single base away; this may be a read error. This chain connects TRBV11-3 to TRBJ2-4; TRBD2 aligns across 14 bases. This CDR3 is 18 amino acids long. Germline V gene data show CDR1 as SGHNT and CDR2 as YENEEA. The CDR3 DNA is TGTGTCAGCAGCCCGGCCCGACTAGCGGGAGGGTGGGAAAACGTTCAGTACTTC. This translates into CVSSPARLAGGWENVQYF.

In regard to this clonotype: The germline gene is not matched at one end of the junction; a read error may be the cause. The rearrangement uses TRBV4-2 and TRBJ2-5; 8 bases agree with TRBD2. This CDR3 region has 16 residues. The germline V gene has CDR1 LGHNA and CDR2 YNFKEQ. The CDR3, as DNA: TGTACCAGCAGACAAGCCTGGCGGGAGGTCCAAGAGACCCAGTACTTC. The encoded protein is CTSRQAWREVQETQYF.

The chain joins TRBV7-9 to TRBJ2-3; 7 bases fit TRBD2. Trimming removed 3 bases from V and 3 bases from J; junction bases left unmatched: 9. The CDR3 is 16 amino acids. Germline-derived CDR1 and CDR2 are SEHNR and FQNEAQ (reference sequence). The CDR3 DNA follows: TGTGCCAGCAGCTTTGCGGGGGAGCGGGCTACAGATACGCAGTATTTT. This gives the protein CASSFAGERATDTQYF.

This chain connects TRBV10-3 to TRBJ2-1; D is ambiguous. The CDR3 length is 14 residues. CDR1 ENHRY and CDR2 SYGVKD come from the germline V gene. CDR3 coding DNA: TGTGCGACGGGCTTGGGGAACTCATACAATGAGCAGTTCTTC. Translating it yields CATGLGNSYNEQFF.

As regards this clonotype: It may be a read error: a sequence one base away is much more abundant. This rearrangement joins TRBV5-1 to TRBJ2-7, with a weak D call TRBD2 (6 bases). CDR1 is SGHRS, CDR2 YFSETQ, per germline. The germline V and J ends were trimmed by 9 bases and 6 bases, with 19 bases remaining between them. The CDR3 runs to 13 residues. The CDR3 DNA is TGCGCCAACAAGGGAGGAGGGGAGAGCGAGCAGTACTTC. Its translation: CANKGGGESEQYF.

As for this clonotype: One end of the junction is discordant with germline, which a read error may explain. V gene TRBV6-2 or TRBV6-3 combines with J gene TRBJ1-1; D unclear. CDR1 is MNHEY and CDR2 is SVGEGT in the germline V gene. The CDR3 loop spans 15 amino acids. Here the CDR3 DNA reads TGTGCTAGCAGTTGTCGAGGATTCGAGCCATGCTGGGCTTTCTTT. Its protein product is CASSCRGFEPCWAFF.

This clonotype was counted once. This CDR3 fails to terminate in the conserved phenylalanine or tryptophan, so it likely reflects a read error. V usage is TRBV11-2 and J usage is TRBJ2-1; 9 bases fit TRBD2. Germline V lookup: CDR1 SGHAT, CDR2 FQNNGV. CDR3 length: 17 residues. The CDR3 region is CASSLPRRLAEYNEQFL. DNA of the CDR3: TGCGCCAGCAGCTTGCCACGTCGACTAGCGGAGTACAATGAGCAGTTCCTC.

The chain employs TRBV28 and TRBJ2-1, with TRBD2 as a possible D gene (5 bases). The CDR3 covers 17 residues. Germline V lookup: CDR1 MDHEN, CDR2 SYDVKM. V gave up 3 bases and J gave up 13 bases, with 28 bases separating them. CDR3 nucleotides: TGTGCCAGCAGTTTCTTCCGGCTAGCCGAAGACTCCTACGAACAGTTCTTC. Amino acid sequence: CASSFFRLAEDSYEQFF.

The chain employs TRBV28 and TRBJ1-1; tentative D call: TRBD1 (5 bases). V was shortened by 10 bases and J by 10 bases, with 19 bases between the two germline ends. This CDR3 region has 12 residues. Germline CDR1 MDHEN, CDR2 SYDVKM. CDR3 DNA: TGTGCCAACAGGTCGGTGGCGTTAGTAGCTTTCTTT. It specifies CANRSVALVAFF.

This clonotype was seen repeatedly, ten times or more. This chain's CDR3 is CASSPWTSGRKSETQYF. DNA of the CDR3: TGTGCCAGCAGTCCCTGGACTAGCGGGAGAAAATCGGAGACCCAGTACTTC. The chain has TRBV28 and TRBJ2-5, with 13 bases that match TRBD2. This CDR3 is 17 amino acids long. Germline values: CDR1 MDHEN, CDR2 SYDVKM. V lost 5 bases to trimming and J lost 5 bases; unmatched junction nucleotides: 11.

Worth noting for this clonotype: A much larger clone lies a single base off, so this may be a read error. This chain uses TRBV12-3 or TRBV12-4 with TRBJ2-2; TRBD2 is a possible D gene (6 bases). The CDR3 runs 16 residues. The CDR3 DNA is TGTGCCAGCAGTTTTGCCCGTCGGCTCAACACCGGGGGGCTGTTTTTT. As protein: CASSFARRLNTGGLFF.

This clonotype was counted ten times or more. The CDR3 spells CSVRGTSAGETQYF. CDR3 bases: TGCAGCGTTAGAGGGACTAGCGCAGGGGAGACCCAGTACTTC. J is TRBJ2-5 and V is TRBV29-1, with TRBD2 identical over 10 bases. The length of the CDR3 is 14 residues. CDR1 and CDR2 (germline): SQVTM, ANQGSEA. After removal of 5 bases from V and 5 bases from J, the junction contained 8 bases not matched to a gene.

Details on this clonotype: This sequence may be a read error, since a much larger clone differs from it by one base. This chain links TRBV13 with TRBJ2-6; tentatively, D is TRBD1 (6 bases). V lost 3 bases and J 6 bases, leaving 18 bases between the germline ends. Looked up from germline, CDR1 is PRHDT and CDR2 is FYEKMQ (reference sequence). CDR3 size: 17 residues. Here the CDR3 DNA reads TGTGCCAGCAGCTTTGGCGCCCAGGGGCGAGAGGCCAACGTCCTGACTTTC. Translation: CASSFGAQGREANVLTF.

As regards this clonotype: The conserved closing phenylalanine or tryptophan is absent in this CDR3, likely reflecting a read error. This chain joins TRBV5-5 and TRBJ2-1; 8 nucleotides line up with TRBD2. The V and J ends lost 1 base and 7 bases, in that order; junction bases with no gene match: 10. The length of the CDR3 is 16 residues. The germline CDR1 and CDR2 sequences are SGHKS and YYEKEE (reference sequence). CDR3 sequence: CASSLTSGGLSNEQFL. As DNA, the CDR3 is TGTGCCAGCAGCTTGACGTCGGGAGGGCTGTCGAATGAGCAGTTCCTC.

Comments on this clonotype: No conserved phenylalanine or tryptophan ends this CDR3, so it is likely a read error. The chain has TRBV11-1 and TRBJ2-1, with D hard to call. Germline assignment: CDR1 SGHAT and CDR2 FQDESV (reference sequence). CDR3 length: 15 amino acids. This CDR3 is CTSSQTEKSYNEQFL. The CDR3 nucleotides are TGTACCAGCAGCCAGACTGAGAAATCCTACAATGAGCAGTTCTTA.

On this clonotype: At one boundary the junction diverges from the germline segment, which might be a read error. This chain connects TRBV11-1 to TRBJ2-2; D remains unclear. This CDR3 has 17 amino acids. Germline V gene sequence: CDR1 SGHAT, CDR2 FQDESV (reference sequence). The CDR3 loop is CAGSARPFLVNIGELFF. Written as DNA, the CDR3 is TGCGCCGGCAGCGCCCGGCCATTCCTAGTTAACATCGGGGAGCTGTTTTTT.

As concerns this clonotype: Germline and junction disagree at one end, which may indicate a read error. The rearrangement joins TRBV11-2 to TRBJ2-5; D is possibly TRBD2 (5 bases). The CDR3 is made up of 16 amino acids. Looked up from germline, CDR1 is SGHAT and CDR2 is FQNNGV. CDR3 amino acids: CASTPPRLTGRETQYF. In DNA, the CDR3 is TGTGCCAGCACCCCACCCAGGCTAACGGGAAGAGAGACCCAGTATTTC.

On this clonotype: Compared with germline, one end of the junction differs, possibly owing to a read error. CDR3 in amino acids: CTSSFNRGTSYEHYF. CDR3 nucleotides: TGTACAAGCAGCTTTAATCGGGGAACCTCCTACGAGCACTACTTC. The gene calls are TRBV11-2 and TRBJ2-7; D possibly corresponds to TRBD2 (5 bases). CDR3 length: 15 amino acids. Germline lookup yields CDR1 SGHAT and CDR2 FQNNGV.

This clonotype was detected many times. The chain couples TRBV12-3 or TRBV12-4 to TRBJ1-2; possibly TRBD1 for D (6 bases). The V end was cut by 3 bases, the J end by 5 bases, with 19 bases between. The CDR3 has 16 residues. The CDR3 protein is CASSFSFSGGGYGYTF. The CDR3 bases are TGTGCCAGCAGTTTCTCCTTCTCGGGGGGCGGGTATGGCTACACCTTC.

In the case of this clonotype: One end of the junction fails to match germline, which may point to a read error. V and J are TRBV5-1 and TRBJ2-5, with no clear D. The CDR3 is made up of 14 amino acids. Germline V lookup: CDR1 SGHRS, CDR2 YFSETQ. The CDR3 here is CAGSLIGLEETQYF. For the CDR3, the DNA is TGCGCCGGCAGCTTGATTGGGCTCGAAGAGACCCAGTACTTC.

This clonotype appeared once. As the CDR3 is not closed by the conserved phenylalanine or tryptophan, this likely results from a read error. The chain joins TRBV9 to TRBJ2-6; D unresolved. Trimming pared 2 bases from V and 0 bases from J, leaving 3 bases between. Germline V CDR1 and CDR2: SGDLS, YYNGEE. CDR3 length equals 14 residues. Written as DNA, the CDR3 is TGTGCCAGCAGCGTCCACTCTGGGGCCAACGTCCTGACTTCC. It codes for CASSVHSGANVLTS.

This clonotype qualifies as medium-sized. This chain uses TRBV11-2 with TRBJ2-3; no clear D gene. This CDR3 is built from 13 residues. Per the germline V gene, CDR1 is SGHAT and CDR2 is FQNNGV. The V and J ends lost 0 bases and 6 bases respectively, with 7 bases between them. The CDR3 here is CASSLDLRDTQYF. The DNA for the CDR3 is TGTGCCAGCAGCTTAGATTTGAGGGATACGCAGTATTTT.

On this clonotype: A much larger clone is a single base away; this may be a read error. The genes are TRBV2 and TRBJ2-2; possible D gene TRBD2, 6 bases. This CDR3 has 15 residues. Between the trimmed V and J ends, which lost 4 bases and 7 bases, there was a span of 16 bases. CDR1 is SNHLY and CDR2 is FYNNEI in the germline V gene. CDR3 loop: CASSGLFVGGGELFF. The CDR3 DNA reads as TGTGCCAGCAGTGGACTCTTTGTCGGGGGCGGGGAGCTGTTTTTT.

The rearrangement joins TRBV19 to TRBJ2-3; D not resolved. With 3 bases removed from V and 1 base from J, the gap between germline ends came to 11 bases. Germline V lookup: CDR1 LNHDA, CDR2 SQIVND (reference sequence). The CDR3 spans 15 residues. CDR3 DNA: TGTGCCAGTAGTATTTTTGGGTCGGGCACAGATACGCAGTATTTT. Its protein product is CASSIFGSGTDTQYF.

Of note for this clonotype: Germline and junction disagree at one end, which may indicate a read error. V usage is TRBV5-6 and J usage is TRBJ2-5; D may be TRBD1 (6 bases). The CDR3 has 14 residues. Germline V gives CDR1 SGHDT, CDR2 YYEEEE. This CDR3 is CPSSSDSGIATQYF. In nucleotides, the CDR3 is TGTCCCAGCAGCTCGGACAGTGGCATCGCGACCCAGTACTTC.